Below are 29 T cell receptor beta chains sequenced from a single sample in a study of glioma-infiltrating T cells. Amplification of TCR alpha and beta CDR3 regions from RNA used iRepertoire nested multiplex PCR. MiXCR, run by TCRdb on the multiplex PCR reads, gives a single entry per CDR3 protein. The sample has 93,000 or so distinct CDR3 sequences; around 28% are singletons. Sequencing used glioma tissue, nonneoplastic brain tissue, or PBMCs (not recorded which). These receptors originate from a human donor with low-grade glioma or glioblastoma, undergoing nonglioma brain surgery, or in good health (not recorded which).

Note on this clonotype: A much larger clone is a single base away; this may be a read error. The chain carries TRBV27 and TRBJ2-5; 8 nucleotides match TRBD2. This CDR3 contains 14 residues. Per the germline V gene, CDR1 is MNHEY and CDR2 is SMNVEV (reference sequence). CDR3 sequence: CASRQAGGQEAQYF. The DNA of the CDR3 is TGTGCCAGCAGGCAGGCGGGGGGACAAGAGGCCCAGTACTTC.

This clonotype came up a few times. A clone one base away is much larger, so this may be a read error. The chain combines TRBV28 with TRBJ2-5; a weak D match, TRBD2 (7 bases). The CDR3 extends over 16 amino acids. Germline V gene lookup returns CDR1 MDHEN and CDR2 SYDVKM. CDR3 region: CASTPALGGGRKTEYF. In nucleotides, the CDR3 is TGTGCCAGCACCCCAGCCCTAGGGGGGGGCAGGAAGACCGAGTACTTC.

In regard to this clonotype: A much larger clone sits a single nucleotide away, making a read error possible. This CDR3 reads CGSSLEVGQYNEQFF. In DNA form, the CDR3 reads TGTGGCAGCAGCTTAGAGGTGGGGCAGTACAATGAGCAGTTCTTC. This chain connects TRBV7-2 to TRBJ2-1; a possible D gene is TRBD1 (5 bases). Looked up from germline, CDR1 is SGHTA and CDR2 is FQGNSA. The length of the CDR3 is 15 residues.

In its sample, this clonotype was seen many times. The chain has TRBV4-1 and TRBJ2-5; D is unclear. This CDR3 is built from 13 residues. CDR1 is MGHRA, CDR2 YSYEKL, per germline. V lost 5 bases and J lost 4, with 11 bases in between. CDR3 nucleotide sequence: TGCGCCAGCAGCTTGTTATGGGGAGAGACCCAGTACTTC. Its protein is CASSLLWGETQYF.

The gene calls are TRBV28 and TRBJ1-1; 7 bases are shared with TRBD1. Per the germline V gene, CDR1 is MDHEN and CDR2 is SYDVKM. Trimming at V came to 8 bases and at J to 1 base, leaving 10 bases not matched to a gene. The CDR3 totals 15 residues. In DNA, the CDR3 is TGTGCCAGCTATTCGGTGGGACAGCCGAACACTGAAGCTTTCTTT. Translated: CASYSVGQPNTEAFF.

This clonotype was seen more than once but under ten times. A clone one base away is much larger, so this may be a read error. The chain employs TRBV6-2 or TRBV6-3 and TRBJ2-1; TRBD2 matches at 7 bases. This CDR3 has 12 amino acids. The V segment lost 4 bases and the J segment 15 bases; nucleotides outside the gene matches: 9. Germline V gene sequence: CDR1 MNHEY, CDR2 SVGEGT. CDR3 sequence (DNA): TGTGCCAGCAGTTCGACTAGCTGGGGTTTGTTCTTC. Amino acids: CASSSTSWGLFF.

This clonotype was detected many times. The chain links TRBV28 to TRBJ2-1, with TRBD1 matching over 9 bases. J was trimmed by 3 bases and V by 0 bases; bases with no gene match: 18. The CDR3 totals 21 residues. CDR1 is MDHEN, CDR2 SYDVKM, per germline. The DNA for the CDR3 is TGTGCCAGCAGTTTATGGAGCTGGGGGACAGGGAAAGTAGAGGACTACAATGAGCAGTTCTTC. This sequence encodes CASSLWSWGTGKVEDYNEQFF. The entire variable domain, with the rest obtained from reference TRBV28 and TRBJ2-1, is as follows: DVKVTQSSRYLVKRTGEKVFLECVQDMDHENMFWYRQDPGLGLRLIYFSYDVKMKEKGDIPEGYSVSREKKERFSLILESASTNQTSMYLCASSLWSWGTGKVEDYNEQFFGPGTRLTVL.

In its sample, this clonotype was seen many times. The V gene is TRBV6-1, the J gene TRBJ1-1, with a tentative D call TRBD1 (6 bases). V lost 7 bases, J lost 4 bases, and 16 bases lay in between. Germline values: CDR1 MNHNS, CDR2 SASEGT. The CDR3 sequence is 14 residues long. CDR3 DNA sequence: TGTGCCAGCACCCCCGGGGGGCTTGTCACTGAAGCTTTCTTT. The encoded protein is CASTPGGLVTEAFF.

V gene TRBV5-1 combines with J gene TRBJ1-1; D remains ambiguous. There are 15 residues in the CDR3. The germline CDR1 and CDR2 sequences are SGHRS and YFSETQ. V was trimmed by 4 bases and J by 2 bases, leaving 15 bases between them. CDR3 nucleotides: TGCGCCAGCAGCCCTTCGATCAGTTCTAACACTGAAGCTTTCTTT. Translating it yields CASSPSISSNTEAFF.

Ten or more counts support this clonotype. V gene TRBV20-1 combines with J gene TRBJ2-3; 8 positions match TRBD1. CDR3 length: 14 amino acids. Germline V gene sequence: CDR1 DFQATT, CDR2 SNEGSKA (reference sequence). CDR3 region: CSTQTGAASDTQYF. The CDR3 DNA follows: TGCAGCACCCAGACAGGGGCAGCGTCAGATACGCAGTATTTT.

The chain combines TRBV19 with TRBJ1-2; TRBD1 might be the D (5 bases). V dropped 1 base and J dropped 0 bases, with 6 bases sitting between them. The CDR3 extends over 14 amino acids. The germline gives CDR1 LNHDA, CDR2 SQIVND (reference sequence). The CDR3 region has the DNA TGTGCCAGTAGTATAGCCAGGGCTAACTATGGCTACACCTTC. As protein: CASSIARANYGYTF.

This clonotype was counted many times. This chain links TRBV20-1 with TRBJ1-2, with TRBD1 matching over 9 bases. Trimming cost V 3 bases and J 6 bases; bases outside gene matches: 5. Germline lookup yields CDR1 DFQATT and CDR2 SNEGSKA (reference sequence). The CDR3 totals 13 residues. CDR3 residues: CSASRQGGDGYTF. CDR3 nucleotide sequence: TGCAGTGCTAGTCGACAGGGGGGAGATGGCTACACCTTC.

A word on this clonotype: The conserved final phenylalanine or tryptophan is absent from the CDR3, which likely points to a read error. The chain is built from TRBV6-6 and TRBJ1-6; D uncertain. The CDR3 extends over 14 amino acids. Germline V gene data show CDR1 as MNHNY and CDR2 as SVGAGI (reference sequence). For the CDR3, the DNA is TGTGCCAGCATTTACCCTGGGATGAATTCACCCCTCCACTTG. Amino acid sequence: CASIYPGMNSPLHL.

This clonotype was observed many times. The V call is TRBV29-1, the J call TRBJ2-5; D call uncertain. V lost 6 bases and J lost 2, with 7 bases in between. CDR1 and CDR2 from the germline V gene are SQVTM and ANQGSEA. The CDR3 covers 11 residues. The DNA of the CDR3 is TGCAGCGTACAACCACAAGAGACCCAGTACTTC. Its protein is CSVQPQETQYF.

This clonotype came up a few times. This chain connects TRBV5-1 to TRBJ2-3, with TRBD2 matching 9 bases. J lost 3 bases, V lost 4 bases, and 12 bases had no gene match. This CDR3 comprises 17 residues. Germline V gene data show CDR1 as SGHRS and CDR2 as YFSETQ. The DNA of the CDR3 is TGCGCCAGCAGCCGGAGAATAGCGGGGGATTCGACAGATACGCAGTATTTT. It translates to CASSRRIAGDSTDTQYF.

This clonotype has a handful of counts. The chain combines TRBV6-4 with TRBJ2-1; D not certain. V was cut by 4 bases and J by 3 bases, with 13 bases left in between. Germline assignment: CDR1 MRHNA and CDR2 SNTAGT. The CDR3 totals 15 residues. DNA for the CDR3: TGTGCCAGCAGTGGGCAGGTCGGTCTCTACAATGAGCAGTTCTTC. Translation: CASSGQVGLYNEQFF.

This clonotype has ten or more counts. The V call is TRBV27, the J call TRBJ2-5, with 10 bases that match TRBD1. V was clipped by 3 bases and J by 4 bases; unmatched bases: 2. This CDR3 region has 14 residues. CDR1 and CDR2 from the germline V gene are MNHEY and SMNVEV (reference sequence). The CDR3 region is CASSFRDRGETQYF. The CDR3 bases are TGTGCCAGCAGTTTCCGGGACAGGGGAGAGACCCAGTACTTC.

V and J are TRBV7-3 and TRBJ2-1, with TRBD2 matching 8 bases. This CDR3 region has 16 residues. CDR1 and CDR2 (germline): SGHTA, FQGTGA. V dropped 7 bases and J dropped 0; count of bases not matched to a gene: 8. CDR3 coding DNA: TGTGCCAGCATCCCGGGGGGGGGTAGCTCCTACAATGAGCAGTTCTTC. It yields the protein CASIPGGGSSYNEQFF. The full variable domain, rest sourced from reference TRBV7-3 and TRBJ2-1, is GAGVSQTPSNKVTEKGKYVELRCDPISGHTALYWYRQSLGQGPEFLIYFQGTGAADDSGLPNDRFFAVRPEGSVSTLKIQRTERGDSAVYLCASIPGGGSSYNEQFFGPGTRLTVL.

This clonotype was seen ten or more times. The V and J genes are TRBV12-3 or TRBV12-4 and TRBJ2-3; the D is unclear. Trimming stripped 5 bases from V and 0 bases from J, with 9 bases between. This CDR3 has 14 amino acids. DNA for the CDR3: TGTGCCAGCAGTCTGAGCCCAAGCACAGATACGCAGTATTTT. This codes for CASSLSPSTDTQYF.

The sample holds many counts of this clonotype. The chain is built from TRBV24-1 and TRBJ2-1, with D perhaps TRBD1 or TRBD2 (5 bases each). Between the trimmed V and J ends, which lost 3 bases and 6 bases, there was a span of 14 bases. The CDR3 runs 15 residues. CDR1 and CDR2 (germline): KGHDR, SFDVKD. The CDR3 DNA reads TGTGCCACCAGTGATGGTGGGGACGAGGGCAATGAGCAGTTCTTC. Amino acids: CATSDGGDEGNEQFF.

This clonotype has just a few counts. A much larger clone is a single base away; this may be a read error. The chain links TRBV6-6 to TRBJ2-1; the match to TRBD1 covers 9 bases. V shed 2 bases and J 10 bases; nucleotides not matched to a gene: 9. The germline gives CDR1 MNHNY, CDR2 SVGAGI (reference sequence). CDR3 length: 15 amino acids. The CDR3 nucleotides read TGTGCCAGCAGTTACAATAGGGACAGGGACTACGAGCAGTTCTTC. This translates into CASSYNRDRDYEQFF.

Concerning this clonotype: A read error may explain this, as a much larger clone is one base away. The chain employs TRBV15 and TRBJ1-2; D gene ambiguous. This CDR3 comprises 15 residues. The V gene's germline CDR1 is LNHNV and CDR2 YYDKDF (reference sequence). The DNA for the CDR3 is TGTGCCGCCAGCAGAGATAAAGTGGGTTCAAGTGGCTACACCTTC. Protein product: CAASRDKVGSSGYTF.

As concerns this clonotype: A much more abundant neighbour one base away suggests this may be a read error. The CDR3 spells CNARSGSYEQYF. The CDR3 coding sequence is TGCAATGCTCGGAGTGGGTCCTACGAGCAGTACTTC. The chain carries TRBV20-1 and TRBJ2-7; D ambiguous. The CDR3 spans 12 residues. CDR1 is DFQATT, CDR2 SNEGSKA, per germline (reference sequence).

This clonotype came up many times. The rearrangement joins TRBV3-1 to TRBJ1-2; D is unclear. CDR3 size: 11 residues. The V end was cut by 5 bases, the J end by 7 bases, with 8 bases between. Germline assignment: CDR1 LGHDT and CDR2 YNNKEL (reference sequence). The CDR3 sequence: CASSEDGGYTF. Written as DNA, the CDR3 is TGTGCCAGCAGCGAGGACGGTGGCTACACCTTC.

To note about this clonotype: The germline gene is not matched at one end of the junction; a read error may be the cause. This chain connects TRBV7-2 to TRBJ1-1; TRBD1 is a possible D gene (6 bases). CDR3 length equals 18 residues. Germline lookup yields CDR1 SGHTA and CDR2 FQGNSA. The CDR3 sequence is CASSEKWDNRIRYTEAFF. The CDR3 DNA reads TGTGCCAGCAGCGAAAAGTGGGACAACCGGATCCGGTACACTGAGGCTTTCTTT.

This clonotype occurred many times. As DNA, the CDR3 is TGTGCCAGCAGCTCGACAGGGGCCGATGGCTACACCTTC. This codes for CASSSTGADGYTF. The chain carries TRBV4-2 and TRBJ1-2; TRBD1 aligns across 8 bases. This CDR3 comprises 13 residues. Trimming took 5 bases from V and 6 from J; bases not matched to a gene: 5. CDR1 is LGHNA and CDR2 is YNFKEQ in the germline V gene.

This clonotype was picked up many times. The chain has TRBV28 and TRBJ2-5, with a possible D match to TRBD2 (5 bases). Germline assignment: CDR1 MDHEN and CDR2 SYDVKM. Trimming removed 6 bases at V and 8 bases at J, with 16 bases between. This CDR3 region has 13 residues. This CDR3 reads CASSWKVARTQYF. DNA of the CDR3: TGTGCCAGCAGCTGGAAGGTAGCGAGAACCCAGTACTTC.

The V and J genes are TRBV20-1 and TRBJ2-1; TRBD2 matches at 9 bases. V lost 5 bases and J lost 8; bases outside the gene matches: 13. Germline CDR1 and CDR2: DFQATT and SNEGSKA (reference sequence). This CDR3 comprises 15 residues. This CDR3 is CSAPWVRGGVDEQFF. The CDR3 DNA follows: TGCAGTGCTCCCTGGGTGCGGGGGGGCGTGGATGAGCAGTTCTTC.

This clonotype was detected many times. CDR3 coding DNA: TGTGCCACCAGTGATGCTGGGACTACCGAGCCCTACGAGCAGTACTTC. This codes for CATSDAGTTEPYEQYF. The chain recombines TRBV24-1 with TRBJ2-7; 7 bases map to TRBD2. This CDR3 comprises 16 residues. Trimming cost V 3 bases and J 2 bases; bases outside gene matches: 9. CDR1 is KGHDR, CDR2 SFDVKD, per germline.